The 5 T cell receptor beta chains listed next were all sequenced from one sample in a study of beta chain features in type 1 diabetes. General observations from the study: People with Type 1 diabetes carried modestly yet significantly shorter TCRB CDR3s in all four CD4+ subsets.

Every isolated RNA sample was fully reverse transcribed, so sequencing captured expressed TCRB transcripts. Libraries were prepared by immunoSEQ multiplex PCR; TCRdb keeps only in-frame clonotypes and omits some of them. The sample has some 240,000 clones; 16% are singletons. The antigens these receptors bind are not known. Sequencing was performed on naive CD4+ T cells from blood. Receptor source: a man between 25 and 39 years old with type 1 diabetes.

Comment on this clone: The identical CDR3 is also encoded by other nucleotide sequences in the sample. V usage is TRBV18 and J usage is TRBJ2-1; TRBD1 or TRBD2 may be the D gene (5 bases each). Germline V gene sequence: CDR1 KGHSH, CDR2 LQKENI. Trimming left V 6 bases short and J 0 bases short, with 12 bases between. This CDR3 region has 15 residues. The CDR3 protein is CASSLTRGSYNEQFF. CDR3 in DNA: TGTGCCAGCTCGCTTACTAGGGGCTCCTACAATGAGCAGTTCTTC.

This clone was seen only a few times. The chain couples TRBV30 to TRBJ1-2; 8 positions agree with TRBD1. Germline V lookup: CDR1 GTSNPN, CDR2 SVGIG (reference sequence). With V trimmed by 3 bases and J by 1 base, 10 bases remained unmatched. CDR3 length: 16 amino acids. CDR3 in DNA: TGTGCCTGGAGGGCAACTCGGACAGGGAATAACTATGGCTACACCTTC. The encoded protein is CAWRATRTGNNYGYTF.

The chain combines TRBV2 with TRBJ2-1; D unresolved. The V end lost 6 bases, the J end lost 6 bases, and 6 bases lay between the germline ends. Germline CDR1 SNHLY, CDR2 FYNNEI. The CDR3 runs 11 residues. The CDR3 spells CASRRRNEQFF. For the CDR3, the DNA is TGTGCCAGCAGGAGGCGCAATGAGCAGTTCTTC.

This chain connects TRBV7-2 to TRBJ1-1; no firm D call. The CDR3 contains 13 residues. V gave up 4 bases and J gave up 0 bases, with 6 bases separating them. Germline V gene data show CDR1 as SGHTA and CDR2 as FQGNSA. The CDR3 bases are TGTGCCAGCAGCTCAAGGTTGAACACTGAAGCTTTCTTT. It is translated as CASSSRLNTEAFF. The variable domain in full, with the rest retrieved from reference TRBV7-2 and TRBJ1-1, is GAGVSQSPSNKVTEKGKDVELRCDPISGHTALYWYRQSLGQGLEFLIYFQGNSAPDKSGLPSDRFSAERTGGSVSTLTIQRTQQEDSAVYLCASSSRLNTEAFFGQGTRLTVV.

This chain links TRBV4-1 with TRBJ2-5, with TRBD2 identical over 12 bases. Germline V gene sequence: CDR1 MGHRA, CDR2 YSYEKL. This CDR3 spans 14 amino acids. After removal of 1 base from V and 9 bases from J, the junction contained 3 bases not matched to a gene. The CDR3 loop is CASSQGLAGGAQYF. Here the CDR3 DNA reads TGCGCCAGCAGCCAAGGGCTAGCGGGAGGGGCCCAGTACTTC.